Detailed here is one TCR beta chain. This entry comes from a study of blood T cell repertoires in COVID-19. The wider study: Sites across the United States, Italy and Spain contributed samples from acute and convalescent COVID-19. T cells, B-cell-depleted T cells, or PBMCs supplied cDNA or gDNA.

The germline V gene encodes CDR1 MNHEY and CDR2 SVGAGI. The CDR3 extends over 15 amino acids. The junction had 10 bases not matched to a gene; V was cut back by 7 bases and J by 3 bases. Profiling relied on immunoSEQ multiplex PCR, and the TCRdb table lists in-frame clones only, not all of them. The sample includes 30,000 to 40,000 clones, more than 90% of them seen just once. The rearrangement links TRBV6-5 to TRBJ2-5; 8 positions match TRBD1. This receptor was taken from a human donor in a cohort sampled during active COVID-19. The sample taken for sequencing was peripheral blood. The CDR3 sequence is CASTNPGGREETQYF. In DNA form, the CDR3 reads TGTGCCAGCACTAACCCAGGGGGCAGGGAAGAGACCCAGTACTTC.